This T cell receptor beta chain was recorded in a study of blood T cell repertoires in COVID-19. For the study at large: COVID-19 samples, acute and convalescent, were from the United States, Italy and Spain. PBMCs, B-cell-depleted T cells, or T cells were the source of the cDNA or gDNA that made up the material.

From germline, CDR1 is SGDLS and CDR2 YYNGEE. Trimming took off 3 bases at V and 4 bases at J, with 14 bases between the two ends. The length of the CDR3 is 15 residues. Study processing details: Estimation of nucleated cell counts relied on the amplification of reference gene primers. TCRdb's table, derived via immunoSEQ multiplex PCR, lists solely in-frame clones and lacks some. V, J and clone size derive from that table, while D and trimming were established from the DNA sequence. The top ten clones hold around an eighth of a sample with some 120,000 clones, approximately 88% of them seen once. This receptor was identified in a woman aged 25-40 years who had recovered from COVID-19. Sequencing was carried out using peripheral blood. The chain recombines TRBV9 with TRBJ1-3, with a weak D call TRBD1 (6 bases). CDR3 loop: CASSAVTGSGNTIYF. Written as DNA, the CDR3 is TGTGCCAGCAGCGCGGTGACAGGTTCCGGAAACACCATATATTTT. The full variable domain, in which reference TRBV9 and TRBJ1-3 provide the parts outside the CDR3, is DSGVTQTPKHLITATGQRVTLRCSPRSGDLSVYWYQQSLDQGLQFLIQYYNGEERAKGNILERFSAQQFPDLHSELNLSSLELGDSALYFCASSAVTGSGNTIYFGEGSWLTVV.